This T cell receptor (beta chain) was identified during a study of CD4 T cells in relation to SARS-CoV-2 and coronaviruses. V gave up 4 bases and J gave up 0 bases; unmatched junction bases: 13. CDR1 and CDR2 (germline): LGHNA, YNFKEQ. CDR3 length equals 18 residues. A remark on this clone: As yet, its antigen is unknown.

Unexposed donor CD4+ T cells date from about 2011-2018, before the COVID-19 pandemic. After about ten days of culture, CD4+ T cells were isolated. Cultures received half-medium IL-2 refreshes on days 3 and 7. Libraries were prepared by immunoSEQ multiplex PCR; TCRdb keeps only in-frame clonotypes and omits some of them. The repertoire holds roughly 30,000 clones, with roughly 76% as singletons. Study-wide results and caveats: Each donor contributed either pre-pandemic or post-infection samples, not both.

This rearrangement joins TRBV4-2 to TRBJ2-3; 7 bases fit TRBD2. Sequencing used CD4+ T cells from PBMCs, cultured in vitro. This clonotype was obtained from a human donor in good health. CDR3 in DNA: TGTGCCAGCAGCCCTTCCCACTCTAGCGGACTTAGCACAGATACGCAGTATTTT. The encoded protein is CASSPSHSSGLSTDTQYF.